Below, 24 T cell receptor beta chains from the same sample are listed, as sequenced in a study of response to subunit inactivated influenza vaccine. One entry per CDR3 protein results from TCRdb running MiXCR on the RT-PCR reads. The repertoire has about 700,000 distinct CDR3 sequences, approximately 15% of them found once; the top ten carry about 9.9%. Material: PBMCs from blood, obtained 11 to 12 days after vaccination. The receptors shown here come from a man between 50 and 59 years old who received an inactivated influenza vaccine.

The chain couples TRBV11-3 to TRBJ1-1; TRBD1 aligns across 8 bases. CDR3 length: 16 amino acids. V dropped 5 bases and J dropped 1; count of bases not matched to a gene: 9. CDR1 and CDR2 (germline): SGHNT, YENEEA. The DNA for the CDR3 is TGTGCCAGCAGCCCTGGGACAGGCAACAAGAACACTGAAGCTTTCTTT. Translated, it gives CASSPGTGNKNTEAFF. The whole variable domain, filled in from reference TRBV11-3 and TRBJ1-1, reads EAGVVQSPRYKIIEKKQPVAFWCNPISGHNTLYWYLQNLGQGPELLIRYENEEAVDDSQLPKDRFSAERLKGVDSTLKIQPAELGDSAVYLCASSPGTGNKNTEAFFGQGTRLTVV.

V usage is TRBV6-2 or TRBV6-3 and J usage is TRBJ2-7; 8 bases are shared with TRBD2. The CDR3 has 15 amino acids. J gave up 6 bases and V 6 bases, and 13 bases lay outside the gene matches. CDR1 is MNHEY and CDR2 is SVGEGT in the germline V gene. CDR3 region: CASRSGTRVRLEQYF. The CDR3 DNA is TGTGCCAGCAGGTCCGGGACTAGGGTTCGTCTCGAGCAGTACTTC.

V usage is TRBV7-2 and J usage is TRBJ1-6; 9 bases are a match to TRBD1. Germline V CDR1 and CDR2: SGHTA, FQGNSA. The CDR3 is 15 amino acids. V lost 3 bases, J lost 9 bases, and 6 bases stayed unmatched. The CDR3 loop is CASSLAGQGTSPLHF. DNA of the CDR3: TGTGCCAGCAGCTTGGCAGGACAGGGGACTTCACCCCTCCACTTT.

This clonotype showed up just a few times. The chain uses TRBV5-1 and TRBJ2-5; 11 nucleotides match TRBD2. This CDR3 has 16 residues. With 0 bases clipped from V and 7 bases from J, the junction kept 8 bases outside the gene matches. Germline V gene data show CDR1 as SGHRS and CDR2 as YFSETQ. In nucleotides, the CDR3 is TGCGCCAGCAGCTTGGCAGCTAGCGGGGGGCAAAGGACCCAGTACTTC. It codes for CASSLAASGGQRTQYF.

The V and J genes are TRBV30 and TRBJ1-4; D is unresolved. This CDR3 is built from 13 residues. V lost 2 bases and J 9 bases, leaving 13 bases between the germline ends. Germline assignment: CDR1 GTSNPN and CDR2 SVGIG (reference sequence). In DNA form, the CDR3 reads TGTGCCTGGAGTCGGCTTGTAGGGCAAAAACTGTTTTTT. Translating gives CAWSRLVGQKLFF.

This clonotype was picked up many times. The chain uses TRBV5-1 and TRBJ2-1, with 8 nucleotides matching TRBD1. The V and J ends lost 4 bases and 4 bases, in that order; junction bases with no gene match: 4. Germline lookup yields CDR1 SGHRS and CDR2 YFSETQ. The CDR3 loop spans 14 amino acids. Here the CDR3 DNA reads TGCGCCAGCAGCAACCGGGACAGGTACAATGAGCAGTTCTTC. This encodes CASSNRDRYNEQFF.

The chain employs TRBV18 and TRBJ2-7; D is unresolved. The CDR3 is 12 amino acids. Trimming took 3 bases from V and 3 from J, leaving 6 bases between them. In germline, CDR1 is KGHSH, CDR2 LQKENI. The CDR3 region has the DNA TGTGCCAGCTCACCCTATAACTACGAGCAGTACTTC. The encoded protein is CASSPYNYEQYF.

The chain has TRBV20-1 and TRBJ2-1, with 11 nucleotides matching TRBD2. V shed 5 bases and J 6 bases; nucleotides not matched to a gene: 15. Germline V lookup: CDR1 DFQATT, CDR2 SNEGSKA (reference sequence). The CDR3 spans 17 residues. CDR3: CSAPSVVLAGAGNEQFF. CDR3 DNA: TGCAGTGCTCCTTCGGTCGTACTAGCGGGAGCCGGCAATGAGCAGTTCTTC.

The J gene is TRBJ1-1, the V gene TRBV20-1; a possible D gene is TRBD1 (6 bases). V was shortened by 3 bases and J by 6 bases, with 14 bases between the two germline ends. CDR1 and CDR2 (germline): DFQATT, SNEGSKA (reference sequence). This CDR3 contains 13 residues. CDR3 protein: CSARSGARAEAFF. The CDR3 region has the DNA TGCAGTGCTAGGTCGGGGGCAAGAGCTGAAGCTTTCTTT.

J is TRBJ2-7 and V is TRBV29-1; D is undetermined. CDR1 and CDR2 (germline): SQVTM, ANQGSEA. The CDR3 is 13 amino acids. Trimming pared 7 bases from V and 0 bases from J, leaving 13 bases between. The CDR3 here is CSDRPVRSYEQYF. The DNA for the CDR3 is TGCAGCGATCGTCCGGTCCGCTCCTACGAGCAGTACTTC.

Only a few counts were recorded for this clonotype. This chain joins TRBV28 and TRBJ2-3; 7 bases are a match to TRBD1. Trimming at V came to 2 bases and at J to 11 bases, leaving 7 bases not matched to a gene. Germline CDR1 reads MDHEN; CDR2 reads SYDVKM. This CDR3 has 13 residues. CDR3 sequence: CASSLAQGMEQYF. The CDR3 bases are TGTGCCAGCAGTTTAGCACAGGGGATGGAGCAGTATTTT.

The rearrangement joins TRBV9 to TRBJ2-1; the match to TRBD2 covers 9 bases. There are 16 residues in the CDR3. J gave up 7 bases and V 2 bases, and 10 bases lay outside the gene matches. Germline CDR1 reads SGDLS; CDR2 reads YYNGEE. The CDR3 region is CASSVRAGAGGNEQFF. CDR3 bases: TGTGCCAGCAGCGTCAGAGCGGGAGCGGGAGGTAATGAGCAGTTCTTC.

There are many counts of this clonotype. The rearrangement links TRBV12-3 or TRBV12-4 to TRBJ2-7; D remains ambiguous. The CDR3 has 13 amino acids. The V end lost 6 bases, the J end lost 5 bases, and 14 bases lay between the germline ends. The CDR3 loop reads CASSPYAPNEQYF. The CDR3 DNA reads TGTGCCAGCAGCCCTTATGCCCCGAACGAGCAGTACTTC.

This clonotype has only a few counts. This chain links TRBV11-2 with TRBJ2-1; 9 bases match TRBD2. The germline V gene encodes CDR1 SGHAT and CDR2 FQNNGV. With 2 bases clipped from V and 5 bases from J, the junction kept 4 bases outside the gene matches. CDR3 size: 15 residues. DNA for the CDR3: TGTGCCAGCAGCTTAAGCGGGGGGATGAACAATGAGCAGTTCTTC. The encoded protein is CASSLSGGMNNEQFF.

This clonotype was observed at least ten times. The rearrangement uses TRBV30 and TRBJ2-1; 9 bases fit TRBD2. CDR3 length equals 15 residues. Per germline, CDR1 GTSNPN and CDR2 SVGIG (reference sequence). Trimming took 2 bases from V and 1 from J; bases not matched to a gene: 3. CDR3: CAWSRGRVSYNEQFF. The CDR3 DNA reads TGTGCCTGGAGTCGCGGGAGGGTTTCCTACAATGAGCAGTTCTTC.

This clonotype was counted many times. V gene TRBV12-3 or TRBV12-4 combines with J gene TRBJ1-2, with a tentative D call TRBD1 (5 bases). The CDR3 consists of 13 residues. V was pared by 6 bases and J by 5 bases, with 13 bases between. CDR3 protein: CASSVDSYYGYTF. The CDR3 DNA is TGTGCCAGCAGCGTCGACAGTTATTATGGCTACACCTTC.

This clonotype was counted a few times. The chain joins TRBV30 to TRBJ2-6; D unclear. The CDR3 loop spans 17 amino acids. Trimming pared 1 base from V and 0 bases from J, leaving 13 bases between. The germline V gene encodes CDR1 GTSNPN and CDR2 SVGIG (reference sequence). CDR3 residues: CAWSDSLQRSGANVLTF. The DNA of the CDR3 is TGTGCCTGGAGTGATTCGCTTCAACGCTCTGGGGCCAACGTCCTGACTTTC.

The chain combines TRBV5-1 with TRBJ2-5; a weak D match, TRBD2 (5 bases). The CDR3 length is 14 residues. The V gene's germline CDR1 is SGHRS and CDR2 YFSETQ. Trimming pared 0 bases from V and 4 bases from J, leaving 10 bases between. CDR3 DNA sequence: TGCGCCAGCAGCTTGGTTCGGGGATCAGAGACCCAGTACTTC. Its protein is CASSLVRGSETQYF.

The genes are TRBV7-9 and TRBJ2-3; 11 nucleotides match TRBD1. The V and J ends lost 4 bases and 5 bases, in that order; junction bases with no gene match: 5. Germline CDR1 reads SEHNR; CDR2 reads FQNEAQ (reference sequence). This CDR3 spans 15 amino acids. CDR3 protein: CASSSRTGGLDTQYF. CDR3 sequence (DNA): TGTGCCAGCAGCTCAAGGACAGGGGGCTTAGATACGCAGTATTTT.

V is TRBV5-1 and J is TRBJ1-4; 10 nucleotides agree with TRBD1. The CDR3 extends over 14 amino acids. The germline gives CDR1 SGHRS, CDR2 YFSETQ. The V and J ends lost 7 bases and 8 bases, in that order; junction bases with no gene match: 8. The CDR3 sequence: CASRTGTGDEKLFF. As DNA, the CDR3 is TGCGCCAGCCGAACCGGGACAGGGGACGAAAAACTGTTTTTT.

This clonotype has more than one count but fewer than ten. This sequence joins TRBV20-1 and TRBJ2-1; D unclear. CDR1 DFQATT and CDR2 SNEGSKA come from the germline V gene (reference sequence). V lost 0 bases, J lost 8 bases, and 8 bases lay in between. The CDR3 covers 12 residues. The CDR3 reads CSARDVAHEQFF. CDR3 coding DNA: TGCAGTGCTAGAGATGTTGCACATGAGCAGTTCTTC.

This chain connects TRBV27 to TRBJ2-2; 10 bases map to TRBD1. This CDR3 comprises 16 residues. Trimming removed 6 bases from V and 3 bases from J; junction bases left unmatched: 7. Per germline, CDR1 MNHEY and CDR2 SMNVEV (reference sequence). The DNA of the CDR3 is TGTGCCAGCAGCCTTAAGGGACAGGGGTACACCGGGGAGCTGTTTTTT. Encoded protein: CASSLKGQGYTGELFF.

This clonotype has a handful of counts. This rearrangement joins TRBV24-1 to TRBJ2-3, with 7 bases fitting TRBD2. With 5 bases clipped from V and 0 bases from J, the junction kept 13 bases outside the gene matches. The CDR3 is 18 residues long. CDR1 is KGHDR, CDR2 SFDVKD, per germline. The DNA of the CDR3 is TGTGCCACCAGTGGAATCCCCCTTAGCGGGTCTAGCACAGATACGCAGTATTTT. Translation gives CATSGIPLSGSSTDTQYF.

This clonotype was seen many times. V usage is TRBV12-3 or TRBV12-4 and J usage is TRBJ2-3, with TRBD2 matching 7 bases. There are 13 residues in the CDR3. V was clipped by 7 bases and J by 5 bases; unmatched bases: 6. DNA of the CDR3: TGTGCCAGCAAAACTAGCGCGCAAGATACGCAGTATTTT. It translates to CASKTSAQDTQYF.